These 27 T cell receptor beta chains share one sample of origin, sequenced in a study of CD8 T cells in Susac syndrome. After extraction with the RNeasy kit, roughly 0.5 to 1 ug of the RNA was reverse transcribed using random hexamers. TCRdb used MiXCR to reprocess the immunoSEQ multiplex PCR reads, holding one entry per CDR3 protein. The sample includes approximately 130,000 distinct CDR3 sequences, less than 95% of them seen just once. The specimen was CD4+ T cells from PBMCs. These receptors all stem from a human donor in good health.

V and J are TRBV4-3 and TRBJ2-7, with TRBD2 as a possible D gene (6 bases). Germline-derived CDR1 and CDR2 are LGHNA and YSLEER. The CDR3 is 15 amino acids. V was trimmed by 2 bases and J by 4 bases, leaving 15 bases between them. The CDR3 loop is CASSQLLAAVYEQYF. The CDR3 bases are TGCGCCAGCAGCCAATTACTAGCCGCCGTGTACGAGCAGTACTTC.

This chain links TRBV7-9 with TRBJ2-1; 11 nucleotides agree with TRBD2. The CDR3 extends over 15 amino acids. The V and J ends lost 5 bases and 2 bases, in that order; junction bases with no gene match: 2. In germline, CDR1 is SEHNR, CDR2 FQNEAQ (reference sequence). CDR3 in DNA: TGTGCCAGCAGCGAACTAGCGGGAGCCTACAATGAGCAGTTCTTC. Translation: CASSELAGAYNEQFF.

The rearrangement joins TRBV5-4 to TRBJ2-1; D assignment may be TRBD1 or TRBD2 (5 bases each). Germline assignment: CDR1 SGHNT and CDR2 YYREEE (reference sequence). V was cut by 0 bases and J by 10 bases, with 8 bases left in between. The CDR3 has 12 residues. CDR3 loop: CASSLAREEQFF. CDR3 sequence (DNA): TGTGCCAGCAGCTTGGCCAGGGAGGAGCAGTTCTTC.

V and J are TRBV20-1 and TRBJ1-6; D possibly corresponds to TRBD1 (5 bases). Germline V CDR1 and CDR2: DFQATT, SNEGSKA (reference sequence). The CDR3 has 15 amino acids. Trimming removed 3 bases from V and 5 bases from J, with 14 bases in between. Written as DNA, the CDR3 is TGCAGTGCTAGTATCAGGGCGGTAAATAATTCACCCCTCCACTTT. Residues: CSASIRAVNNSPLHF.

Remarks on this clonotype: A read error may produce the germline difference seen at one junction end. This chain joins TRBV2 and TRBJ2-2; 7 bases are a match to TRBD2. The CDR3 loop spans 14 amino acids. Germline V gives CDR1 SNHLY, CDR2 FYNNEI. The CDR3 bases are TGTGTCAGCGGGGAGGAGGCGAACACCGGGGAGCTGTTTTTT. This encodes CVSGEEANTGELFF.

The genes are TRBV12-3 or TRBV12-4 and TRBJ1-1; D perhaps matches TRBD1 (5 bases). This CDR3 is 13 amino acids long. Trimming stripped 5 bases from V and 1 base from J, with 8 bases between. The CDR3 nucleotides read TGTGCCAGCAGTCATGACAGGAACACTGAAGCTTTCTTT. Translation: CASSHDRNTEAFF.

V is TRBV12-3 or TRBV12-4 and J is TRBJ2-1; weak D call: TRBD2 (6 bases). V lost 5 bases and J 1 base, leaving 12 bases between the germline ends. This CDR3 contains 15 residues. CDR3 DNA: TGTGCCAGCAGTCCGCCCGGGAGTTCCTACAATGAGCAGTTCTTC. This sequence encodes CASSPPGSSYNEQFF.

V gene TRBV7-6 combines with J gene TRBJ2-7; D not resolved. In germline, CDR1 is SGHVS, CDR2 FNYEAQ. V lost 5 bases, J lost 1 base, and 12 bases lay in between. This CDR3 is built from 14 residues. CDR3 loop: CASSPTIGSYEQYF. CDR3 sequence (DNA): TGTGCCAGCAGCCCTACCATCGGTTCCTACGAGCAGTACTTC.

CDR3 sequence (DNA): TGCGCCAGCAGCTTGACCGGAGAACCCTACGAGCAGTACTTC. Translating it yields CASSLTGEPYEQYF. The chain employs TRBV5-1 and TRBJ2-7, with D uncertain. CDR3 size: 14 residues. CDR1 and CDR2 (germline): SGHRS, YFSETQ. V lost 1 base and J lost 2, with 10 bases in between.

The CDR3 loop reads CASSQGGSHHEQYF. The CDR3 DNA follows: TGTGCCAGCAGCCAAGGGGGTTCCCACCACGAGCAGTACTTC. The chain combines TRBV3-1 with TRBJ2-7; D is uncertain. Trimming cost V 1 base and J 5 bases, with 12 bases left between them. The germline gives CDR1 LGHDT, CDR2 YNNKEL (reference sequence). This CDR3 region has 14 residues.

This clonotype turned up a few times. V and J are TRBV28 and TRBJ2-7; 7 bases match TRBD1. With 6 bases clipped from V and 3 bases from J, the junction kept 5 bases outside the gene matches. Germline V gene sequence: CDR1 MDHEN, CDR2 SYDVKM. This CDR3 has 13 residues. The CDR3 sequence is CASSPGQSYEQYF. The CDR3 coding sequence is TGTGCCAGCAGCCCGGGACAGAGCTACGAGCAGTACTTC.

The CDR3 DNA reads TGTGCCAGCAGGGGCGGAGGGCACTACAATGAGCAGTTCTTC. Amino acid sequence: CASRGGGHYNEQFF. V and J are TRBV27 and TRBJ2-1, with D possibly being TRBD2 (6 bases). This CDR3 has 14 residues. V lost 6 bases and J lost 3, with 12 bases in between. From germline, CDR1 is MNHEY and CDR2 SMNVEV (reference sequence).

The chain combines TRBV20-1 with TRBJ2-7, with TRBD2 matching over 12 bases. The CDR3 has 14 amino acids. J was trimmed by 4 bases and V by 6 bases; bases with no gene match: 7. Per the germline V gene, CDR1 is DFQATT and CDR2 is SNEGSKA (reference sequence). CDR3 loop: CSALRTSGDYEQYF. The CDR3 nucleotides read TGCAGTGCACTTCGGACTAGCGGGGATTACGAGCAGTACTTC.

The chain links TRBV29-1 to TRBJ1-2; D is uncertain. CDR1 is SQVTM and CDR2 is ANQGSEA in the germline V gene. Between the trimmed V and J ends, which lost 3 bases and 0 bases, there was a span of 5 bases. CDR3 size: 12 residues. The CDR3 sequence: CSVENANYGYTF. The DNA for the CDR3 is TGCAGCGTTGAGAACGCTAACTATGGCTACACCTTC.

This sequence joins TRBV6-5 and TRBJ2-3; D unresolved. The CDR3 has 15 residues. Germline CDR1 reads MNHEY; CDR2 reads SVGAGI. Between the trimmed V and J ends, which lost 2 bases and 0 bases, there was a span of 9 bases. CDR3 residues: CASSYKVFSTDTQYF. The CDR3 bases are TGTGCCAGCAGTTACAAAGTCTTTAGCACAGATACGCAGTATTTT.

The chain employs TRBV3-1 and TRBJ1-3, with a possible D match to TRBD1 (6 bases). CDR1 and CDR2 from the germline V gene are LGHDT and YNNKEL (reference sequence). This CDR3 contains 16 residues. V lost 0 bases and J 5 bases, leaving 14 bases between the germline ends. The CDR3 loop reads CASSQDLTGRRNTIYF. As DNA, the CDR3 is TGTGCCAGCAGCCAAGATCTTACAGGGAGGAGAAACACCATATATTTT.

The chain is built from TRBV6-2 or TRBV6-3 and TRBJ2-7, with D unresolved. The CDR3 loop spans 14 amino acids. Trimming took 6 bases from V and 0 from J, leaving 12 bases between them. From germline, CDR1 is MNHEY and CDR2 SVGEGT. The CDR3: CASRADSNSYEQYF. The CDR3 bases are TGTGCCAGCAGGGCCGACTCAAACTCCTACGAGCAGTACTTC.

The table lists this clonotype with a few counts. The chain carries TRBV4-1 and TRBJ2-6, with D possibly being TRBD1 or TRBD2 (5 bases each). The CDR3 spans 19 residues. The V and J ends lost 0 bases and 4 bases respectively, with 19 bases between them. Germline V gene data show CDR1 as MGHRA and CDR2 as YSYEKL. In DNA form, the CDR3 reads TGCGCCAGCAGCCAAGATCGGATTAGTCCAGGGACCGGGGCCAACGTCCTGACTTTC. This translates into CASSQDRISPGTGANVLTF.

The chain is built from TRBV24-1 and TRBJ2-7; a possible D gene is TRBD2 (5 bases). V was pared by 3 bases and J by 0 bases, with 8 bases between. The V gene's germline CDR1 is KGHDR and CDR2 SFDVKD. The CDR3 has 14 residues. This chain's CDR3 is CATSDGRGSYEQYF. CDR3 nucleotide sequence: TGTGCCACCAGTGATGGACGGGGCTCCTACGAGCAGTACTTC.

This clonotype appeared a single time. The genes are TRBV20-1 and TRBJ2-5; a possible D gene is TRBD2 (5 bases). With 1 base removed from V and 5 bases from J, the gap between germline ends came to 26 bases. The CDR3 contains 18 residues. Germline V gene data show CDR1 as DFQATT and CDR2 as SNEGSKA (reference sequence). CDR3 sequence: CSARVQAGRSPAGETQYF. CDR3 bases: TGCAGTGCTAGAGTCCAGGCGGGCAGGAGCCCCGCCGGGGAGACCCAGTACTTC.

The chain is built from TRBV27 and TRBJ2-7; possibly TRBD1 for D (5 bases). Germline V CDR1 and CDR2: MNHEY, SMNVEV (reference sequence). V shed 6 bases and J shed 6 bases, with 15 bases lying between them. The CDR3 is 13 amino acids. CDR3 residues: CASRTAPNSEQYF. The CDR3 nucleotides read TGTGCCAGCAGGACAGCGCCTAATAGCGAGCAGTACTTC.

This chain joins TRBV30 and TRBJ1-1; D ambiguous. Trimming shortened V by 2 bases and J by 0 bases, and 10 bases separated the two germline ends. In germline, CDR1 is GTSNPN, CDR2 SVGIG (reference sequence). CDR3 length equals 14 residues. DNA for the CDR3: TGTGCCTGGAGTCCCAGGACCGTGAACACTGAAGCTTTCTTT. This gives the protein CAWSPRTVNTEAFF.

This clonotype appeared a single time. This chain connects TRBV29-1 to TRBJ2-3; 10 nucleotides line up with TRBD2. Trimming removed 4 bases from V and 5 bases from J; junction bases left unmatched: 9. CDR3 length: 15 amino acids. The germline CDR1 and CDR2 sequences are SQVTM and ANQGSEA. In DNA form, the CDR3 reads TGCAGCGTTGGATATAGCGGGAGGTATGGAGATACGCAGTATTTT. Translation: CSVGYSGRYGDTQYF.

The chain uses TRBV28 and TRBJ2-1, with 7 bases lining up with TRBD1. After removal of 2 bases from V and 5 bases from J, the junction contained 3 bases not matched to a gene. This CDR3 comprises 14 residues. Germline assignment: CDR1 MDHEN and CDR2 SYDVKM. CDR3 loop: CASSLGDRDNEQFF. The CDR3 DNA reads as TGTGCCAGCAGTTTAGGGGACAGAGACAATGAGCAGTTCTTC. Full variable domain (remainder filled in from reference TRBV28 and TRBJ2-1): DVKVTQSSRYLVKRTGEKVFLECVQDMDHENMFWYRQDPGLGLRLIYFSYDVKMKEKGDIPEGYSVSREKKERFSLILESASTNQTSMYLCASSLGDRDNEQFFGPGTRLTVL.

The CDR3 bases are TGCGCCAAAGGACCCTACTACGAGCAGTACTTC. Translation gives CAKGPYYEQYF. The V call is TRBV23-1, the J call TRBJ2-7; D unclear. TRBV23-1 is labeled an ORF, and its function is uncertain. V shed 10 bases and J shed 3 bases, with 10 bases lying between them. This CDR3 spans 11 amino acids.

V gene TRBV30 combines with J gene TRBJ1-1; no clear D gene. This CDR3 has 11 amino acids. The V gene's germline CDR1 is GTSNPN and CDR2 SVGIG (reference sequence). The germline V and J ends were trimmed by 2 bases and 7 bases, with 8 bases remaining between them. CDR3 loop: CAWSPQDEAFF. The CDR3 bases are TGTGCCTGGAGTCCTCAAGATGAAGCTTTCTTT. Complete variable domain (other parts from reference TRBV30 and TRBJ1-1): SQTIHQWPATLVQPVGSPLSLECTVEGTSNPNLYWYRQAAGRGLQLLFYSVGIGQISSEVPQNLSASRPQDRQFILSSKKLLLSDSGFYLCAWSPQDEAFFGQGTRLTVV.

The genes are TRBV30 and TRBJ2-7; D remains ambiguous. CDR3 size: 11 residues. Germline CDR1 reads GTSNPN; CDR2 reads SVGIG (reference sequence). Trimming took off 2 bases at V and 6 bases at J, with 8 bases between the two ends. In DNA, the CDR3 is TGTGCCTGGAGTCCCCAGCGCGAGCAGTACTTC. This gives the protein CAWSPQREQYF.